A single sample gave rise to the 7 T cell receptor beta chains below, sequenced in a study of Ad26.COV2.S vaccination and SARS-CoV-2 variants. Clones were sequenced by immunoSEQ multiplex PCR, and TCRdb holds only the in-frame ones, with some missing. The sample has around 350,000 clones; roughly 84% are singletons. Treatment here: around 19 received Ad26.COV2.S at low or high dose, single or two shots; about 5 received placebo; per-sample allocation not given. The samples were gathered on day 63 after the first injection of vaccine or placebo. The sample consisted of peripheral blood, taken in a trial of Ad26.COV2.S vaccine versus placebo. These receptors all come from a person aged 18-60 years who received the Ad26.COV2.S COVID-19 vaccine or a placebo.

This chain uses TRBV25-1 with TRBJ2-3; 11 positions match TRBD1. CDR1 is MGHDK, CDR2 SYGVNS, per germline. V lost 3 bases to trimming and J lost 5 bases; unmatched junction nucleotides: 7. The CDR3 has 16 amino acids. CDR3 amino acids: CASSEPGQGAGDTQYF. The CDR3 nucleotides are TGTGCCAGCAGTGAGCCCGGACAGGGGGCTGGAGATACGCAGTATTTT.

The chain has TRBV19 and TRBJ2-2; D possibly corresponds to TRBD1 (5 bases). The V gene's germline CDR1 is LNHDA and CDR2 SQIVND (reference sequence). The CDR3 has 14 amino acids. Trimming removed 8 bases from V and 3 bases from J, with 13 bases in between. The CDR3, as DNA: TGTGCCAGTCAGCAGGGCTCATACACCGGGGAGCTGTTTTTT. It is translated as CASQQGSYTGELFF.

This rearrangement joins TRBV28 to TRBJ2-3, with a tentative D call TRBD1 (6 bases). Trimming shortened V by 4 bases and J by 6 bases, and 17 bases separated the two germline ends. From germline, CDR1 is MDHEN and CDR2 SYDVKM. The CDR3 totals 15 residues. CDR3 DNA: TGTGCCAGCAGTTACGCTCCAGGGGCAAGGGATACGCAGTATTTT. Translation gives CASSYAPGARDTQYF.

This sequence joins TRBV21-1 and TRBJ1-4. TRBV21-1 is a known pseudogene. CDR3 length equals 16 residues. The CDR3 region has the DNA TGTGCCAGCAGCAAAGGCGGGACGGTGTTAAATGAAAAACTGTTTTTT. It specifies CASSKGGTVLNEKLFF.

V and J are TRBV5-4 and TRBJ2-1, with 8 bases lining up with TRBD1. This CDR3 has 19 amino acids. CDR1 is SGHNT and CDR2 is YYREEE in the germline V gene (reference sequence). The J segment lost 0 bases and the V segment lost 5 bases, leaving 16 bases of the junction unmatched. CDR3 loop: CASSTGTGDFQSSYNEQFF. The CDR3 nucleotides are TGTGCCAGCAGTACCGGGACAGGAGACTTCCAGAGCTCCTACAATGAGCAGTTCTTC.

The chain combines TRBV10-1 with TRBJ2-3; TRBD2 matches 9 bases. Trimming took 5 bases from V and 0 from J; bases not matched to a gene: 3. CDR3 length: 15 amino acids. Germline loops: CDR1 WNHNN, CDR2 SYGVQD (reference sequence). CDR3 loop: CASSWTSASTDTQYF. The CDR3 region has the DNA TGCGCCAGCAGTTGGACTAGCGCAAGCACAGATACGCAGTATTTT.

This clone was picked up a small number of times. The DNA for the CDR3 is TGCGCCAGCAGCCAAGATCCTGACGGAAGCTCCTACGAGCAGTACTTC. Translating it yields CASSQDPDGSSYEQYF. The chain combines TRBV4-1 with TRBJ2-7, with no clear D. The CDR3 is 16 amino acids. V dropped 0 bases and J dropped 0 bases, with 12 bases sitting between them. The germline CDR1 and CDR2 sequences are MGHRA and YSYEKL.